This TCR beta chain was retrieved from a study of blood T cell repertoires in COVID-19. Study in general: Researchers got acute and convalescent COVID-19 samples from the United States, Italy and Spain. PBMCs, B-cell-depleted T cells, or T cells were the source of the cDNA or gDNA that made up the material.

Study processing details: From reference gene primer amplification, estimates of nucleated cell counts were derived. Sequenced by immunoSEQ multiplex PCR; TCRdb stores in-frame clones only, minus some. V and J calls plus clone size are reproduced from that table; the DNA served to infer D and trimming. The sample shows roughly 57,000 clones, 90% of them seen only once. Germline-derived CDR1 and CDR2 are SGHNT and YYREEE (reference sequence). With 1 base removed from V and 1 base from J, the gap between germline ends came to 10 bases. CDR3 size: 15 residues. The chain combines TRBV5-4 with TRBJ2-3, with D possibly being TRBD2 (6 bases). This sequence originates from a human donor in a cohort sampled during active COVID-19. Sequencing was carried out using peripheral blood. As DNA, the CDR3 is TGTGCCAGCAGCTTGTTGGCTAGCGGCACAGATACGCAGTATTTT. It encodes CASSLLASGTDTQYF.